This TCR beta chain was documented in a study of blood T cell repertoires in COVID-19. Study as a whole: COVID-19 samples collected from the United States, Italy and Spain covered acute and convalescent phases. Sources were T cells, B-cell-depleted T cells, or PBMCs; the material itself was cDNA or gDNA.

Germline V gives CDR1 SGHNT, CDR2 YYREEE (reference sequence). The CDR3 is 17 amino acids. J lost 0 bases, V lost 4 bases, and 12 bases had no gene match. Assay: immunoSEQ multiplex PCR; the TCRdb copy retains only in-frame clones and omits some. This table has about 190,000 clones, 82% appearing once. The receptor's source is a woman of 80 years or more with active or convalescent COVID-19. Sequences were obtained from peripheral blood. The rearrangement links TRBV5-4 to TRBJ2-7; 8 nucleotides align to TRBD2. The CDR3 DNA reads TGTGCCAGCAGCCCAGGGTTGGTAGCGGGGAACTCCTACGAGCAGTACTTC. Its translation is CASSPGLVAGNSYEQYF.